The 20 T cell receptor beta chains given below trace back to one sample, sequenced in a study of blood T cell repertoires in COVID-19. The data were produced by immunoSEQ multiplex PCR, yet TCRdb's version contains in-frame clones alone and is incomplete. The table includes some 170,000 clones, less than 90% detected once. Source material: PBMCs or T cells enriched from blood (not recorded which). The receptors shown here come from a human donor with acute COVID-19. The donor label of this sample is uncertain.

The chain employs TRBV29-1 and TRBJ1-4, with D hard to call. Between the trimmed V and J ends, which lost 4 bases and 0 bases, there was a span of 6 bases. Per germline, CDR1 SQVTM and CDR2 ANQGSEA. The CDR3 has 13 amino acids. The CDR3 bases are TGCAGCGTTGTGGCCGCAACTAATGAAAAACTGTTTTTT. Its protein is CSVVAATNEKLFF.

This clone was picked up one time. The chain recombines TRBV9 with TRBJ1-3; TRBD1 aligns across 7 bases. J gave up 4 bases and V 4 bases, and 5 bases lay outside the gene matches. The germline CDR1 and CDR2 sequences are SGDLS and YYNGEE. CDR3 length equals 14 residues. This CDR3 is CASSTWTGGNTIYF. The CDR3 bases are TGTGCCAGCAGCACCTGGACAGGAGGAAACACCATATATTTT.

This clone was seen only once. This chain links TRBV7-2 with TRBJ2-5, with a weak D call TRBD2 (7 bases). Germline lookup yields CDR1 SGHTA and CDR2 FQGNSA. V lost 4 bases and J 5 bases, leaving 20 bases between the germline ends. The CDR3 runs 16 residues. The CDR3 loop is CASSSQGGGGWETQYF. CDR3 DNA sequence: TGTGCCAGCAGCTCCCAGGGCGGGGGCGGCTGGGAGACCCAGTACTTC.

The CDR3 region has the DNA TGTGCCAGCGGGACGACAGGGGGCGGAGGACAGCCCCAGCATTTT. Its translation is CASGTTGGGGQPQHF. The chain employs TRBV2 and TRBJ1-5; TRBD1 aligns across 10 bases. Germline CDR1 and CDR2: SNHLY and FYNNEI. This CDR3 contains 15 residues. Losses at the gene ends were 8 bases for V and 7 bases for J; bases not matched to a gene: 11. The variable domain in full, with the rest retrieved from reference TRBV2 and TRBJ1-5, is EPEVTQTPSHQVTQMGQEVILRCVPISNHLYFYWYRQILGQKVEFLVSFYNNEISEKSEIFDDQFSVERPDGSNFTLKIRSTKLEDSAMYFCASGTTGGGGQPQHFGDGTRLSIL.

The chain combines TRBV2 with TRBJ1-1; 7 bases are a match to TRBD1. This CDR3 is built from 14 residues. Trimming took 4 bases from V and 5 from J; bases not matched to a gene: 7. Germline V CDR1 and CDR2: SNHLY, FYNNEI. The CDR3 DNA reads TGTGCCAGCAGTGCGGACGGCAGGGGGACTGAAGCTTTCTTT. This encodes CASSADGRGTEAFF. The full variable domain, rest sourced from reference TRBV2 and TRBJ1-1, is EPEVTQTPSHQVTQMGQEVILRCVPISNHLYFYWYRQILGQKVEFLVSFYNNEISEKSEIFDDQFSVERPDGSNFTLKIRSTKLEDSAMYFCASSADGRGTEAFFGQGTRLTVV.

This clone turned up a few times. The chain has TRBV5-5 and TRBJ2-7; TRBD1 matches 8 bases. Germline CDR1 is SGHKS and CDR2 is YYEKEE (reference sequence). This CDR3 region has 16 residues. V gave up 4 bases and J gave up 2 bases; unmatched junction bases: 11. In DNA form, the CDR3 reads TGTGCCAGCAGCGTTTCCACAGGGGGACGGACCTACGAGCAGTACTTC. Translating gives CASSVSTGGRTYEQYF.

This chain links TRBV5-1 with TRBJ2-2, with 7 positions matching TRBD2. Germline lookup yields CDR1 SGHRS and CDR2 YFSETQ. This CDR3 contains 17 residues. The V segment lost 0 bases and the J segment 4 bases; nucleotides outside the gene matches: 9. The CDR3 bases are TGCGCCAGCAGCTTGGAGGGCGGGGGAGAACCCACCGGGGAGCTGTTTTTT. This translates into CASSLEGGGEPTGELFF.

The chain employs TRBV4-1 and TRBJ2-4; possibly TRBD1 for D (5 bases). The germline CDR1 and CDR2 sequences are MGHRA and YSYEKL. Between the trimmed V and J ends, which lost 2 bases and 2 bases, there was a span of 16 bases. The CDR3 totals 17 residues. CDR3 in DNA: TGCGCCAGCAGCCAACCGACAGATGGAATGACCAAAAACATTCAGTACTTC. Translation: CASSQPTDGMTKNIQYF.

This clone was seen only a few times. The chain links TRBV2 to TRBJ2-3; 12 bases fit TRBD2. CDR3 length equals 17 residues. CDR1 SNHLY and CDR2 FYNNEI come from the germline V gene. V trimming: 6 bases; J trimming: 2 bases; junction bases outside the gene matches: 9. CDR3 residues: CASRRGTSGRLTDTQYF. Written as DNA, the CDR3 is TGTGCCAGCAGGAGGGGAACTAGCGGGAGGCTCACAGATACGCAGTATTTT.

The chain couples TRBV7-7 to TRBJ2-3; TRBD2 aligns across 8 bases. Losses at the gene ends were 5 bases for V and 5 bases for J; bases not matched to a gene: 6. Germline loops: CDR1 SSHAT, CDR2 FNYEAQ (reference sequence). This CDR3 is built from 14 residues. In nucleotides, the CDR3 is TGTGCCAGCAGCCCTGGGCTAGCGGGAGATACGCAGTATTTT. Protein: CASSPGLAGDTQYF.

The chain has TRBV28 and TRBJ2-7; 8 bases are shared with TRBD1. Germline V CDR1 and CDR2: MDHEN, SYDVKM. The CDR3 contains 16 residues. V dropped 5 bases and J dropped 5; count of bases not matched to a gene: 14. CDR3: CASSPITMDRVDEQYF. Here the CDR3 DNA reads TGTGCCAGCAGTCCAATAACGATGGACAGGGTCGACGAGCAGTACTTC.

This clone was found a few times. The chain links TRBV29-1 to TRBJ1-2, with 10 bases lining up with TRBD1. This CDR3 has 14 residues. CDR1 is SQVTM and CDR2 is ANQGSEA in the germline V gene. J lost 2 bases, V lost 4 bases, and 4 bases had no gene match. This CDR3 reads CSVATGQGNYGYTF. The DNA of the CDR3 is TGCAGCGTTGCGACGGGACAGGGGAACTATGGCTACACCTTC.

The V gene is TRBV5-1, the J gene TRBJ2-3; a possible D gene is TRBD1 (6 bases). Trimming took off 4 bases at V and 2 bases at J, with 11 bases between the two ends. The germline V gene encodes CDR1 SGHRS and CDR2 YFSETQ. The CDR3 length is 14 residues. This CDR3 reads CASSLRTDTDTQYF. Here the CDR3 DNA reads TGCGCCAGCAGCCTCCGGACAGACACAGATACGCAGTATTTT.

J is TRBJ2-5 and V is TRBV2; D gene uncertain. V lost 7 bases and J lost 5, with 11 bases in between. This CDR3 contains 12 residues. Germline values: CDR1 SNHLY, CDR2 FYNNEI. The chain's CDR3 is CASTMNGETQYF. The CDR3 DNA reads TGTGCCAGCACTATGAACGGGGAGACCCAGTACTTC.

The rearrangement joins TRBV6-2 or TRBV6-3 to TRBJ1-1, with D perhaps matching TRBD1 (6 bases). V lost 5 bases to trimming and J lost 10 bases, with 14 bases between them. The CDR3 is made up of 12 amino acids. Germline V CDR1 and CDR2: MNHEY, SVGEGT. The CDR3 reads CASSLGGLRAFF. In DNA form, the CDR3 reads TGTGCCAGCAGTCTCGGGGGGCTGAGAGCTTTCTTT.

The chain links TRBV21-1 to TRBJ1-2; the table's D call, TRBD1, was not checked against the DNA. TRBV21-1 is classified as a pseudogene. The CDR3 is 13 residues long. The CDR3 region is CASIPGHGYGYTF. For the CDR3, the DNA is TGTGCCAGCATCCCGGGACATGGGTATGGCTACACCTTC.

This clone was counted between two and nine times. The chain combines TRBV24-1 with TRBJ2-1, with 11 bases aligning to TRBD1. Unmatched junction bases numbered 6, after V lost 2 bases and J lost 7 bases. CDR3 length: 16 residues. Germline assignment: CDR1 KGHDR and CDR2 SFDVKD. The CDR3 reads CATSDSTGQGGNEQFF. CDR3 nucleotide sequence: TGTGCCACCAGTGATTCTACGGGACAGGGGGGGAATGAGCAGTTCTTC.

The chain carries TRBV11-3 and TRBJ2-1; maybe TRBD2 (7 bases). This CDR3 contains 17 residues. V was trimmed by 0 bases and J by 6 bases, leaving 18 bases between them. Germline CDR1 reads SGHNT; CDR2 reads YENEEA. The CDR3 here is CASSLEVLGGPVNEQFF. The CDR3 DNA is TGTGCCAGCAGCTTAGAAGTCCTCGGGGGGCCGGTCAATGAGCAGTTCTTC.

CDR3 DNA: TGTGCCAGCTCGAGGGAGAGCTCGATGAACACTGAAGCTTTCTTT. This codes for CASSRESSMNTEAFF. The chain joins TRBV6-5 to TRBJ1-1; D remains unclear. There are 15 residues in the CDR3. Germline CDR1 reads MNHEY; CDR2 reads SVGAGI. The V gene lost 8 bases and the J gene lost 0 bases, with 16 bases spanning the gap.

The rearrangement links TRBV7-7 to TRBJ2-2; TRBD2 matches at 8 bases. The CDR3 extends over 18 amino acids. The ends lost 0 bases at V and 0 bases at J; junction bases unmatched: 6. Germline assignment: CDR1 SSHAT and CDR2 FNYEAQ (reference sequence). CDR3 nucleotides: TGTGCCAGCAGCTTAGCAGTAGCGGGGAGCGCGAACACCGGGGAGCTGTTTTTT. Translating it yields CASSLAVAGSANTGELFF.